This TCR beta chain was recovered during a study of blood T cell repertoires in COVID-19. Study context: Acute and convalescent COVID-19 samples came from the United States, Italy and Spain. T cells, B-cell-depleted T cells, or PBMCs provided the cDNA or gDNA that served as material.

The germline V gene has CDR1 KGHDR and CDR2 SFDVKD. This CDR3 comprises 16 residues. Germline trimming cut 3 bases from V and 5 bases from J; bases unmatched to any gene: 7. Original methodology: Amplifying reference gene primers gave estimates of nucleated cell counts. Method: immunoSEQ multiplex PCR; TCRdb's copy keeps in-frame clones and lacks some. The D gene and trimming were derived from the DNA, and the V and J assignments and clone size from that table. The profile shows around 100,000 clones, over 65% of them singletons. Sequenced: peripheral blood. This sequence originates from a human donor in a cohort sampled during active COVID-19. The rearrangement uses TRBV24-1 and TRBJ2-3; 10 positions match TRBD2. The CDR3 region is CATSDAGTSVKDTQYF. The CDR3 region has the DNA TGTGCCACCAGTGATGCCGGGACTAGCGTCAAAGATACGCAGTATTTT.